This T cell receptor beta chain was sequenced during a study of T cells in Graves' hyperthyroidism and ophthalmopathy. Amplified regions were TCR beta CDR3 sequences from RNA transcripts. The TCR CDR3 first-round RT-PCR relied on the HTBI primer set. TCRdb re-analysed the multiplex PCR reads in MiXCR, keeping a single row per CDR3 protein. The data hold a few hundred thousand distinct CDR3 sequences, with roughly an eighth observed a single time. V shed 4 bases and J shed 1 base, with 7 bases lying between them. Germline values: CDR1 MNHNS, CDR2 SASEGT. CDR3 size: 13 residues. A lack of ophthalmopathy progression within 18 months defined stable Graves' hyperthyroidism. Uncontrolled infection, other autoimmune disease, pregnancy and lactation each barred patients from inclusion. An approximately 9.8 ml volume of fresh peripheral blood provided the PBMCs. This clonotype has ten or more counts. The antigen remains unidentified.

Broader study findings: Most clonotypes expanded in thyroid above 0.001 were likewise present in blood.

The sample comprised blood. The sequence was collected from a woman aged 18 to 35 with Graves' hyperthyroidism. The gene calls are TRBV6-1 and TRBJ1-1; D call uncertain. CDR3 protein: CASSVRQNTEAFF. Here the CDR3 DNA reads TGTGCCAGCAGTGTACGGCAGAACACTGAAGCTTTCTTT.